This TCR beta chain appears in the sequencing data of a study of Tregs in tolerant kidney transplant recipients. Points on this clone: Its antigen is still unknown.

Profiling relied on immunoSEQ multiplex PCR, and the TCRdb table lists in-frame clones only, not all of them. The sample shows 240,000 or so clones, around 82% of them seen only once. CD4+CD25+CD127- Tregs, CD4+CD25- non-Tregs, CD4 and CD8 cells were sorted. Overall study results and limits: The most relevant donor-specific Treg TCRbeta repertoire apparently came from expansion with activated donor B cells. No direct test of biological reproducibility was done here. Validation in larger populations is needed because few patients were studied.

Sequenced: CD4+ T cells from blood. This receptor was identified in a human donor in good health.

Here the CDR3 reads CASSSSGTNTEAFF. The CDR3 region has the DNA TGTGCCAGCTCCTCTTCAGGGACTAACACTGAAGCTTTCTTT. The V and J genes are TRBV18 and TRBJ1-1; D perhaps matches TRBD1 (5 bases). This CDR3 has 14 residues. Germline V lookup: CDR1 KGHSH, CDR2 LQKENI. Trimming took off 6 bases at V and 2 bases at J, with 13 bases between the two ends.